Reported below is one T cell receptor (beta chain). Its cognate antigen is unknown. Deletions cut 8 bases from V and 3 bases from J, with 13 bases between. This CDR3 has 13 amino acids. CDR1 MNHNS and CDR2 SASEGT come from the germline V gene. PCR used 60 Vbeta primers and 13 Jbeta primers. Using immunoSEQ multiplex PCR, the repertoire was profiled, and TCRdb retains in-frame clones only, with some absent. The table includes roughly 230,000 clones, around 90% detected once. This entry is derived from a study of cytomegalovirus exposure and HLA in healthy donors. Notes on the study in general: A later analysis appeared to link common viral pathogens to several of the most significant clusters.

Material for sequencing was PBMCs. The TCR was taken from a girl aged 2-10 years in good health and CMV-seronegative. The chain links TRBV6-1 to TRBJ2-5; TRBD1 is a possible D gene (5 bases). This chain's CDR3 is CASPVLGEETQYF. Written as DNA, the CDR3 is TGTGCCAGCCCAGTGTTAGGGGAAGAGACCCAGTACTTC.